These 24 T cell receptor beta chains share one sample of origin, sequenced in a study of CD8+ T cells in alopecia areata. This sample's treatment: oral pan-JAK inhibitor, 5-10 mg twice daily. cDNA prepared by RNA extraction and subsequent reverse transcription served as the template for sequencing. Libraries were prepared by immunoSEQ multiplex PCR; TCRdb keeps only in-frame clonotypes and omits some of them. The table has 150,000 to 200,000 clones, more than 50% seen once; the top ten hold 0.85% to 1.3%. The sequences come from CD4+ T cells sorted from blood, collected at week 24, from a patient treated with tofacitinib. The receptor source for this set is a human donor with alopecia areata.

The chain employs TRBV19 and TRBJ2-7, with 8 nucleotides matching TRBD1. Germline lookup yields CDR1 LNHDA and CDR2 SQIVND (reference sequence). V lost 6 bases, J lost 1 base, and 8 bases stayed unmatched. There are 15 residues in the CDR3. Written as DNA, the CDR3 is TGTGCCAGTAGCCATTCCGGGACAGGATCCTACGAGCAGTACTTC. Amino acids: CASSHSGTGSYEQYF.

The count of this clone is one. The genes are TRBV7-8 and TRBJ1-3; D not certain. CDR1 is SGHVS and CDR2 is FQNEAQ in the germline V gene. This CDR3 region has 15 residues. V lost 8 bases and J lost 2, with 16 bases in between. The CDR3 DNA follows: TGTGCCAGCGCTCGAGAGTCCGGAACTGGAAACACCATATATTTT. Protein product: CASARESGTGNTIYF. The full variable domain, completed using reference TRBV7-8 and TRBJ1-3, is GAGVSQSPRYKVAKRGQDVALRCDPISGHVSLFWYQQALGQGPEFLTYFQNEAQLDKSGLPSDRFFAERPEGSVSTLKIQRTQQEDSAVYLCASARESGTGNTIYFGEGSWLTVV.

CDR3 protein: CASSPPTLTRTRRNEQFF. The CDR3 DNA sequence: TGTGCCAGCAGCCCTCCAACCCTCACTAGGACTCGGCGCAATGAGCAGTTCTTC. V gene TRBV11-2 combines with J gene TRBJ2-1; D might be TRBD2 (5 bases). In germline, CDR1 is SGHAT, CDR2 FQNNGV. Trimming removed 5 bases from V and 6 bases from J, with 26 bases in between. The CDR3 is made up of 18 amino acids. Combining the CDR3 with reference TRBV11-2 and TRBJ2-1 gives the whole variable domain EAGVAQSPRYKIIEKRQSVAFWCNPISGHATLYWYQQILGQGPKLLIQFQNNGVVDDSQLPKDRFSAERLKGVDSTLKIQPAKLEDSAVYLCASSPPTLTRTRRNEQFFGPGTRLTVL.

The table lists this clone with a count of one. The chain uses TRBV30 and TRBJ1-4, with D hard to call. The V end was cut by 8 bases, the J end by 3 bases, with 10 bases between. Germline V gene data show CDR1 as GTSNPN and CDR2 as SVGIG (reference sequence). CDR3 length equals 12 residues. CDR3 loop: CAMEGANEKLFF. Written as DNA, the CDR3 is TGTGCCATGGAGGGCGCTAATGAAAAACTGTTTTTT.

This chain connects TRBV5-1 to TRBJ1-2; weak D call: TRBD1 (5 bases). Germline loops: CDR1 SGHRS, CDR2 YFSETQ. The ends were cut back, 6 bases at V and 9 bases at J, with 18 bases in the middle. The CDR3 is made up of 13 amino acids. The CDR3, as DNA: TGCGCCAGCACGAGGGACGGGAAGAGTAGCTACACCTTC. Protein: CASTRDGKSSYTF.

This clone occurred once. The CDR3 is CASSETGTGTKNIQYF. The DNA of the CDR3 is TGTGCCAGTAGTGAGACCGGGACAGGGACCAAAAACATTCAGTACTTC. V is TRBV19 and J is TRBJ2-4; 9 bases map to TRBD1. Germline values: CDR1 LNHDA, CDR2 SQIVND (reference sequence). Trimming cost V 5 bases and J 2 bases; bases outside gene matches: 7. CDR3 length: 16 amino acids.

This clone was observed at least ten times. This chain uses TRBV5-1 with TRBJ1-5, with D unclear. Germline CDR1 and CDR2: SGHRS and YFSETQ. V shed 0 bases and J shed 3 bases, with 10 bases lying between them. This CDR3 comprises 15 residues. For the CDR3, the DNA is TGCGCCAGCAGCTTGGGGGCAGGAGTCAATCAGCCCCAGCATTTT. Translation gives CASSLGAGVNQPQHF.

The V and J genes are TRBV5-1 and TRBJ1-6; D is uncertain. The CDR3 is 13 amino acids. The germline CDR1 and CDR2 sequences are SGHRS and YFSETQ. V lost 9 bases to trimming and J lost 7 bases, with 14 bases between them. Here the CDR3 reads CATSSGKNSPLHF. DNA for the CDR3: TGCGCCACCTCTTCCGGGAAGAATTCACCCCTCCACTTT.

J is TRBJ2-7 and V is TRBV2; no clear D gene. The V and J ends lost 8 bases and 0 bases respectively, with 11 bases between them. The germline V gene has CDR1 SNHLY and CDR2 FYNNEI. This CDR3 comprises 13 residues. CDR3 loop: CASAGTYSYEQYF. CDR3 nucleotide sequence: TGTGCCAGCGCCGGCACATACTCCTACGAGCAGTACTTC.

V gene TRBV4-3 combines with J gene TRBJ2-4, with D perhaps TRBD1 (5 bases). Germline V gene lookup returns CDR1 LGHNA and CDR2 YSLEER. There are 15 residues in the CDR3. The V gene lost 0 bases and the J gene lost 8 bases, with 14 bases spanning the gap. This CDR3 is CASSQDLGESDIQYF. In DNA, the CDR3 is TGCGCCAGCAGCCAAGATTTAGGGGAATCGGACATTCAGTACTTC.

The J gene is TRBJ2-3, the V gene TRBV29-1; 9 nucleotides match TRBD2. V shed 7 bases and J 3 bases; nucleotides not matched to a gene: 8. This CDR3 region has 14 residues. Germline V gene sequence: CDR1 SQVTM, CDR2 ANQGSEA. CDR3 amino acids: CSGTGGGATDTQYF. CDR3 bases: TGCAGCGGTACCGGCGGGGGGGCAACAGATACGCAGTATTTT.

This clone was seen a few times. This chain connects TRBV19 to TRBJ1-5; 8 bases are a match to TRBD1. Germline V gene lookup returns CDR1 LNHDA and CDR2 SQIVND (reference sequence). The CDR3 runs 16 residues. Losses at the gene ends were 5 bases for V and 2 bases for J; bases not matched to a gene: 8. The CDR3 region is CASSSAEGQGNQPQHF. Here the CDR3 DNA reads TGTGCCAGTAGTTCTGCCGAGGGACAGGGCAATCAGCCCCAGCATTTT.

The gene calls are TRBV7-2 and TRBJ1-1; 7 nucleotides match TRBD1. This CDR3 contains 13 residues. The junction had 4 bases not matched to a gene; V was cut back by 3 bases and J by 6 bases. Per germline, CDR1 SGHTA and CDR2 FQGNSA. The CDR3: CASSFRQGAEAFF. DNA for the CDR3: TGTGCCAGCAGCTTCAGACAGGGCGCTGAAGCTTTCTTT.

J is TRBJ1-1 and V is TRBV29-1; no clear D gene. CDR3 size: 11 residues. The germline gives CDR1 SQVTM, CDR2 ANQGSEA. With 4 bases removed from V and 3 bases from J, the gap between germline ends came to 6 bases. CDR3 region: CSVVWDTEAFF. CDR3 DNA sequence: TGCAGCGTTGTATGGGACACTGAAGCTTTCTTT.

This clone was seen a few times. CDR3: CAWIAFGSDTQYF. CDR3 coding DNA: TGTGCCTGGATAGCCTTCGGGTCGGATACGCAGTATTTT. J is TRBJ2-3 and V is TRBV30; no definite D call. Looked up from germline, CDR1 is GTSNPN and CDR2 is SVGIG (reference sequence). Trimming removed 4 bases at V and 6 bases at J, with 14 bases between. The CDR3 totals 13 residues.

A word on this clone: Additional DNA sequences in this sample encode the identical CDR3. This sequence joins TRBV29-1 and TRBJ2-7; 9 bases map to TRBD1. The CDR3 runs 12 residues. Trimming removed 4 bases from V and 2 bases from J; junction bases left unmatched: 0. CDR1 SQVTM and CDR2 ANQGSEA come from the germline V gene. This CDR3 reads CSVGTGAYEQYF. The CDR3 DNA sequence: TGCAGCGTTGGGACAGGGGCCTACGAGCAGTACTTC.

The V call is TRBV30, the J call TRBJ1-1; 7 bases match TRBD1. V was pared by 4 bases and J by 3 bases, with 5 bases of the junction left unmatched. In germline, CDR1 is GTSNPN, CDR2 SVGIG (reference sequence). The CDR3 is made up of 13 amino acids. The CDR3 loop reads CAWNRQGYTEAFF. CDR3 DNA: TGTGCCTGGAACCGACAGGGCTACACTGAAGCTTTCTTT.

The chain joins TRBV7-8 to TRBJ2-7; perhaps TRBD1 as D (5 bases). The CDR3 has 14 amino acids. V was shortened by 2 bases and J by 4 bases, with 12 bases between the two germline ends. In germline, CDR1 is SGHVS, CDR2 FQNEAQ. CDR3 protein: CASSLQGLTYEQYF. CDR3 nucleotides: TGTGCCAGCAGCTTACAGGGATTAACTTACGAGCAGTACTTC.

The chain employs TRBV29-1 and TRBJ1-5; D is ambiguous. The CDR3 spans 12 residues. CDR1 is SQVTM and CDR2 is ANQGSEA in the germline V gene. The V and J ends lost 7 bases and 3 bases respectively, with 10 bases between them. The CDR3 here is CSAQEPNQPQHF. CDR3 coding DNA: TGCAGCGCCCAGGAGCCCAATCAGCCCCAGCATTTT.

The table lists this clone with a few counts. This chain uses TRBV30 with TRBJ1-5; perhaps TRBD1 as D (5 bases). This CDR3 is built from 15 residues. CDR1 is GTSNPN, CDR2 SVGIG, per germline (reference sequence). Trimming removed 6 bases at V and 2 bases at J, with 17 bases between. The CDR3 DNA reads as TGTGCCTGCACCAAAGGTGGGGGTGGCAATCAGCCCCAGCATTTT. Amino acids: CACTKGGGGNQPQHF.

V usage is TRBV29-1 and J usage is TRBJ2-2, with 10 positions matching TRBD1. The CDR3 is 14 amino acids. Per germline, CDR1 SQVTM and CDR2 ANQGSEA. V gave up 7 bases and J gave up 5 bases; unmatched junction bases: 7. The CDR3 here is CSAAGQGKTGELFF. Here the CDR3 DNA reads TGCAGCGCCGCGGGACAGGGGAAAACCGGGGAGCTGTTTTTT.

This clone was observed a single time. This chain connects TRBV7-2 to TRBJ1-1; D is uncertain. Germline assignment: CDR1 SGHTA and CDR2 FQGNSA. V lost 1 base, J lost 5 bases, and 17 bases lay in between. The CDR3 is made up of 16 amino acids. The CDR3 bases are TGTGCCAGCAGCTTAGTTGGGGTTGAGGCAGCGACTGAAGCTTTCTTT. Its protein product is CASSLVGVEAATEAFF. The full variable domain, with the rest looked up from reference TRBV7-2 and TRBJ1-1, is GAGVSQSPSNKVTEKGKDVELRCDPISGHTALYWYRQSLGQGLEFLIYFQGNSAPDKSGLPSDRFSAERTGGSVSTLTIQRTQQEDSAVYLCASSLVGVEAATEAFFGQGTRLTVV.

This chain links TRBV11-2 with TRBJ2-2, with a weak D call TRBD2 (5 bases). The germline CDR1 and CDR2 sequences are SGHAT and FQNNGV. Trimming pared 1 base from V and 6 bases from J, leaving 6 bases between. This CDR3 has 13 amino acids. The CDR3 loop is CASSLVGAGELFF. DNA for the CDR3: TGTGCCAGCAGCTTAGTCGGGGCCGGGGAGCTGTTTTTT.

This chain connects TRBV30 to TRBJ1-5; possible D gene TRBD1, 5 bases. Germline CDR1 is GTSNPN and CDR2 is SVGIG (reference sequence). V was shortened by 1 base and J by 9 bases, with 16 bases between the two germline ends. This CDR3 has 14 residues. The CDR3, as DNA: TGTGCCTGGAGTGCACCGGGACTGAGTATGCCCCAGCATTTT. This gives the protein CAWSAPGLSMPQHF.